The rows below give T cell receptor beta chains drawn from one sample of a study of blood T cell repertoires in COVID-19. Sequencing used immunoSEQ multiplex PCR; TCRdb keeps in-frame clones, though not all of them. The profile shows about 190,000 clones, almost 90% of them singletons. The sequenced sample consisted of peripheral blood. All receptors derive from a man in his fifties with acute or convalescent COVID-19. Both conserved end residues are part of each CDR3. A D gene is named only where the DNA matches it firmly. Only some rows state a clone size, as once, few, many or a class for expanded clones.

D: -; J: TRBJ1-3; V: TRBV3-1/TRBV3-2; size: -; CDR3: CASSHTGRNTIYF; DNA: TGTGCCAGCAGCCATACCGGGAGGAACACCATATATTTT
D: -; J: TRBJ1-5; V: TRBV19; size: -; CDR3: CASSIDPRYLGNQPQHF; DNA: TGTGCCAGTAGTATAGATCCTCGGTACTTGGGCAATCAGCCCCAGCATTTT
D: -; J: TRBJ1-2; V: TRBV18; size: -; CDR3: CASSPGNSAGPYGYTF; DNA: TGTGCCAGCTCACCAGGAAACTCTGCGGGGCCCTATGGCTACACCTTC
D: -; J: TRBJ2-3; V: TRBV19; size: -; CDR3: CASSIGGGTDTQYF; DNA: TGTGCCAGTAGTATAGGAGGAGGCACAGATACGCAGTATTTT
D: TRBD2; J: TRBJ2-5; V: TRBV11-2; size: -; CDR3: CASSYTSGAQETQYF; DNA: TGTGCCAGCAGCTATACTAGCGGAGCTCAAGAGACCCAGTACTTC
D: TRBD2; J: TRBJ2-1; V: TRBV28; size: -; CDR3: CASSRTSGISSYNEQFF; DNA: TGTGCCAGCAGCAGGACTAGCGGGATCAGCTCCTACAATGAGCAGTTCTTC
D: -; J: TRBJ1-2; V: TRBV7-9; size: -; CDR3: CASSPQQGGYGYTF; DNA: TGTGCCAGCAGCCCACAACAGGGTGGCTATGGCTACACCTTC
D: -; J: TRBJ1-1; V: TRBV27; size: -; CDR3: CASSFGGRATEAFF; DNA: TGTGCCAGCAGTTTCGGCGGCAGGGCCACTGAAGCTTTCTTT
D: -; J: TRBJ2-1; V: TRBV28; size: -; CDR3: CASSLTFTYNEQFF; DNA: TGTGCCAGCAGTTTAACTTTCACCTACAATGAGCAGTTCTTC
D: -; J: TRBJ2-3; V: TRBV4-2; size: few; CDR3: CASSQDQRSRTDTQYF; DNA: TGTGCCAGCAGCCAAGATCAGCGGTCGCGCACAGATACGCAGTATTTT
D: TRBD1; J: TRBJ1-6; V: TRBV5-4; size: -; CDR3: CASSFKTGSSYNSPLHF; DNA: TGTGCCAGCAGCTTTAAGACAGGGAGCTCCTATAATTCACCCCTCCACTTT
D: -; J: TRBJ2-2; V: TRBV6-6; size: once; CDR3: CASSPYSGTQNTGELFF; DNA: TGTGCCAGCAGTCCATACTCCGGGACACAAAACACCGGGGAGCTGTTTTTT
D: TRBD1; J: TRBJ2-5; V: TRBV2; size: once; CDR3: CASTRDRGPQETQYF; DNA: TGTGCCAGCACTAGGGACAGGGGGCCTCAAGAGACCCAGTACTTC
D: TRBD1; J: TRBJ1-4; V: TRBV7-9; size: -; CDR3: CASSLVLGQGHANEKLFF; DNA: TGTGCCAGCAGCTTAGTTCTTGGACAGGGGCATGCTAATGAAAAACTGTTTTTT
D: TRBD1; J: TRBJ1-1; V: TRBV7-8; size: -; CDR3: CASRPRTGLVAEAFF; DNA: TGTGCCAGCAGACCCCGGACAGGGCTGGTAGCTGAAGCTTTCTTT
D: -; J: TRBJ2-6; V: TRBV11-2; size: -; CDR3: CASSFEGGAGANVLTF; DNA: TGTGCCAGCAGCTTTGAGGGAGGCGCTGGGGCCAACGTCCTGACTTTC
D: -; J: TRBJ2-1; V: TRBV5-6; size: few; CDR3: CASSLVFAYNEQFF; DNA: TGTGCCAGCAGCCTAGTTTTCGCCTACAATGAGCAGTTCTTC